This T cell receptor beta chain is drawn from a study of CD8 T cells in Susac syndrome. The overall study: There were over 5 sequenced Susac syndrome patients with active disease and roughly 8 in remission. Treatment at blood withdrawal was none, corticosteroids, or intravenous immunoglobulin alone in Susac syndrome patients.

RNA totalling 0.5 to 1 ug underwent reverse transcription with random hexamers. Multiplex immunoSEQ PCR targeted 54 Vbeta and 13 Jbeta TCR beta segments. TCRdb redid the calling of the immunoSEQ multiplex PCR reads with MiXCR, one entry per CDR3 protein. Among roughly 180,000 distinct CDR3 sequences listed, around 94% were seen once. TCR beta sequences were obtained from blood CD8+ and CD4+ T cells. Input material: CD4+ T cells from PBMCs. This TCR was sampled from a human donor with Susac syndrome.

In DNA form, the CDR3 reads TGCAGTGCGTCGGGGGCCCTAGGACGTGGTGAGCAGTTCTTC. It encodes CSASGALGRGEQFF. The V gene is TRBV20-1, the J gene TRBJ2-1; perhaps D is TRBD1 or TRBD2 (6 bases each). CDR1 is DFQATT and CDR2 is SNEGSKA in the germline V gene (reference sequence). The CDR3 has 14 amino acids. V lost 6 bases, J lost 9 bases, and 21 bases lay in between.